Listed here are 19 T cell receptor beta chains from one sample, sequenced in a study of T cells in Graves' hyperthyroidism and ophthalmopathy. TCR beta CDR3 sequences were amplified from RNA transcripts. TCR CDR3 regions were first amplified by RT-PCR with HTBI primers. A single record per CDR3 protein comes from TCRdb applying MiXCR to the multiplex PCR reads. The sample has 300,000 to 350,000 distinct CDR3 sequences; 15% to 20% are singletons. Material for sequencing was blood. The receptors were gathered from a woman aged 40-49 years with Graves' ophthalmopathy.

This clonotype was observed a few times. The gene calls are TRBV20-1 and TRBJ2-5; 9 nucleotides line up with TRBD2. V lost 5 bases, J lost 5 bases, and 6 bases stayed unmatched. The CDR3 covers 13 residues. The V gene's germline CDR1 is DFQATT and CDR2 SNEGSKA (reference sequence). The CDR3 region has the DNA TGCAGTGCTGGAGGTAGCGGGAGTGAGACCCAGTACTTC. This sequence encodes CSAGGSGSETQYF.

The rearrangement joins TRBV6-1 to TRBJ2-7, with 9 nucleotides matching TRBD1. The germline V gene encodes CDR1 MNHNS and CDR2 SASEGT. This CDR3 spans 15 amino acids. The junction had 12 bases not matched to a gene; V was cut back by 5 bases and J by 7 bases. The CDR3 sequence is CASSQTYRGPWEQYF. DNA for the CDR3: TGTGCCAGCAGTCAAACTTACAGGGGGCCCTGGGAGCAGTACTTC.

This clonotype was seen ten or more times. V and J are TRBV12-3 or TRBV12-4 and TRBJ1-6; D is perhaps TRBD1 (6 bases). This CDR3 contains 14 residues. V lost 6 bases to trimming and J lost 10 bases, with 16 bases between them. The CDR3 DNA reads TGTGCCAGCAGACCGACAGGTTTAGGATCACCCCTCCACTTT. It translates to CASRPTGLGSPLHF.

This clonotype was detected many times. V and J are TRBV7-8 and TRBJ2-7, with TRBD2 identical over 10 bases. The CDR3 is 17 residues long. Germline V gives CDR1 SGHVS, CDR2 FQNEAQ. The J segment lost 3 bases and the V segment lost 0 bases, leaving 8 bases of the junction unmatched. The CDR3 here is CASSLARLAGAHYEQYF. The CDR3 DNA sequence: TGTGCCAGCAGCTTAGCTAGGCTAGCGGGAGCCCACTACGAGCAGTACTTC.

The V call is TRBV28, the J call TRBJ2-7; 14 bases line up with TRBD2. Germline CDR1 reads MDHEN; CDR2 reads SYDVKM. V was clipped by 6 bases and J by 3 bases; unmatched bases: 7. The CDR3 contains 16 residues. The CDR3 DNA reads TGTGCCAGCAGCTCACAGGGACTAGCGGGAGTCTACGAGCAGTACTTC. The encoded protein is CASSSQGLAGVYEQYF.

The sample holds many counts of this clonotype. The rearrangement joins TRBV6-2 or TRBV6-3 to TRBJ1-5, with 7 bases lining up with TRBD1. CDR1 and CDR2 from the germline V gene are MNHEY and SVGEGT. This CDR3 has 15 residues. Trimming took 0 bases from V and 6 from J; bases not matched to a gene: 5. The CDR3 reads CASSYSSTGFQPQHF. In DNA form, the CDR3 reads TGTGCCAGCAGTTACTCCTCGACAGGGTTTCAGCCCCAGCATTTT.

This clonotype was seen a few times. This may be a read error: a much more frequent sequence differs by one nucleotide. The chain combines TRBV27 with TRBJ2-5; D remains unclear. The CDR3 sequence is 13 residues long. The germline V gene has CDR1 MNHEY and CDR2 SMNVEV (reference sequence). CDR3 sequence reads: CVSSWAARETQYF. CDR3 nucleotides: TGTGTCAGCAGTTGGGCAGCGCGAGAGACCCAGTACTTC.

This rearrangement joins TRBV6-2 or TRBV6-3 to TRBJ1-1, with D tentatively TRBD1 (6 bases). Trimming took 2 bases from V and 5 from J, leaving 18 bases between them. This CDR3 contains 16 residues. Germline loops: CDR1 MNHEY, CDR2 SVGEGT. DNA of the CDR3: TGTGCCAGCAGTTACCCGGGACATCCAAGACGGACTGAAGCTTTCTTT. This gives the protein CASSYPGHPRRTEAFF.

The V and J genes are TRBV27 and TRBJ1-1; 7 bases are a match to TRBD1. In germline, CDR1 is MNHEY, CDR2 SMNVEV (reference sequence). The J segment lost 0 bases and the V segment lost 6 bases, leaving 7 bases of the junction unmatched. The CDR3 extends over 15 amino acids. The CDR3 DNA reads TGTGCCAGCAGGGTGGACAGGAACATGAACACTGAAGCTTTCTTT. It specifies CASRVDRNMNTEAFF.

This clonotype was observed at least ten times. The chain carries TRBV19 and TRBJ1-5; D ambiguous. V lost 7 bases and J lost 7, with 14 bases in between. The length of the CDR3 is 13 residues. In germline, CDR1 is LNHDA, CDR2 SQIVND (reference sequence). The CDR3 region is CASTLEGLQPQHF. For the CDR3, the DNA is TGTGCCAGTACTTTAGAAGGGTTACAGCCCCAGCATTTT.

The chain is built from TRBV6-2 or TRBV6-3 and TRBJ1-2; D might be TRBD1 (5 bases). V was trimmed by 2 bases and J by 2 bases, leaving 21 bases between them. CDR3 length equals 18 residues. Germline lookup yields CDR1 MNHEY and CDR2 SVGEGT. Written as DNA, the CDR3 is TGTGCCAGCAGTTACCACAGACAGTCCCCCACCAGAAACTATGGCTACACCTTC. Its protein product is CASSYHRQSPTRNYGYTF.

The CDR3 bases are TGCAGTGTAGCGGGAGTAGTGTACGAGCAGTACTTC. Translating it yields CSVAGVVYEQYF. The rearrangement uses TRBV20-1 and TRBJ2-7; 9 nucleotides agree with TRBD2. The CDR3 consists of 12 residues. Germline V gene sequence: CDR1 DFQATT, CDR2 SNEGSKA (reference sequence). V lost 7 bases, J lost 4 bases, and 5 bases stayed unmatched.

The CDR3 protein is CASSFRAGSSGNTIYF. DNA of the CDR3: TGTGCCAGCAGCTTCAGAGCGGGGAGCTCTGGAAACACCATATATTTT. The chain carries TRBV7-6 and TRBJ1-3; D unresolved. CDR3 length equals 16 residues. CDR1 and CDR2 from the germline V gene are SGHVS and FNYEAQ. V was shortened by 3 bases and J by 0 bases, with 12 bases between the two germline ends.

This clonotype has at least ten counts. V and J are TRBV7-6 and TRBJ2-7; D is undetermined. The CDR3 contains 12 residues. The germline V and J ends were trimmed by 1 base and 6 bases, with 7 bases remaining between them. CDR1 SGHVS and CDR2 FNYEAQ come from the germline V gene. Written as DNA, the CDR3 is TGTGCCAGCAGCTTAGGGTCCGGCGAGCAGTACTTC. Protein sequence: CASSLGSGEQYF.

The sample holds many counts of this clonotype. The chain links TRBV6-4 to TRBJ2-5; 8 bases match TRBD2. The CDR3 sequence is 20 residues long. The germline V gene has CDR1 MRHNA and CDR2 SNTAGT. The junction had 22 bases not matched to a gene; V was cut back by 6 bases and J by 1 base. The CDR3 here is CASSGGGPRKRPSVQETQYF. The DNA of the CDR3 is TGTGCCAGCAGCGGCGGGGGGCCTCGAAAGCGCCCCTCGGTCCAAGAGACCCAGTACTTC.

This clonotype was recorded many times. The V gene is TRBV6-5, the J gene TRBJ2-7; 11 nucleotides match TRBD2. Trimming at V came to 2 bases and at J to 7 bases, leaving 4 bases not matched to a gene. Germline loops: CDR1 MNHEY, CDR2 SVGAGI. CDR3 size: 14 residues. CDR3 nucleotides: TGTGCCAGCAGTTACAAACTAGCGGGAGATGAGCAGTACTTC. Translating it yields CASSYKLAGDEQYF.

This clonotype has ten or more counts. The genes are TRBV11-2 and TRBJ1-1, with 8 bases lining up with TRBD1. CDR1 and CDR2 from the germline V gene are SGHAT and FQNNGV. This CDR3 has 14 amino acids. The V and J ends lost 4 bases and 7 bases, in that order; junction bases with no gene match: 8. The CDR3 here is CASSSVRGRNEAFF. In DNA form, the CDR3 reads TGTGCCAGCAGCTCTGTCAGGGGGCGTAATGAAGCTTTCTTT.

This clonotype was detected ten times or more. The DNA of the CDR3 is TGCAGTGTTGGACAGGGTTCACCCCTCCACTTT. Protein product: CSVGQGSPLHF. The gene calls are TRBV20-1 and TRBJ1-6, with 8 nucleotides matching TRBD1. Unmatched junction bases numbered 2, after V lost 7 bases and J lost 9 bases. The CDR3 sequence is 11 residues long. Germline CDR1 reads DFQATT; CDR2 reads SNEGSKA (reference sequence).

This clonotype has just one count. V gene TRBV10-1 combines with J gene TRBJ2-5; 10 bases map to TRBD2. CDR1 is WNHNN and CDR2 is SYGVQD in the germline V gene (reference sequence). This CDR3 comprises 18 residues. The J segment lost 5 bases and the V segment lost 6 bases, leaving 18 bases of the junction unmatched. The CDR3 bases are TGCGCCAGCAGCACAGGGGGGTTGGGACTAGCGATCGAGGAGACCCAGTACTTC. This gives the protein CASSTGGLGLAIEETQYF.